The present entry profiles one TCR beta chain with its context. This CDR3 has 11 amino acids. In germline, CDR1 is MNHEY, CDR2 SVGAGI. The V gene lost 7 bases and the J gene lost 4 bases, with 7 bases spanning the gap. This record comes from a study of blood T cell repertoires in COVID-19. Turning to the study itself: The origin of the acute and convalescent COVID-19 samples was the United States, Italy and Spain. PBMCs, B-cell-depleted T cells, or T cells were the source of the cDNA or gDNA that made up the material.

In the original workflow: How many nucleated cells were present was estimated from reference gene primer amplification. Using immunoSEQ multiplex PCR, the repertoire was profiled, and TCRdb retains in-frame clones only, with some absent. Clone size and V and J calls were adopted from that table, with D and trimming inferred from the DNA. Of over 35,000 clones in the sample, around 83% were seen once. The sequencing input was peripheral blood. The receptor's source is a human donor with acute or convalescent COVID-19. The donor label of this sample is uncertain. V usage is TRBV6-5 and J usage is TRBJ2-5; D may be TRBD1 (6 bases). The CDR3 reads CASKDRETQYF. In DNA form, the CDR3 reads TGTGCCAGCAAGGACAGAGAGACCCAGTACTTC.